This TCR beta chain was recovered during a study of blood T cell repertoires in COVID-19. Study-level background: Sample material is recorded as cDNA or gDNA derived from T cells, B-cell-depleted T cells, or PBMCs.

Between the trimmed V and J ends, which lost 2 bases and 0 bases, there was a span of 11 bases. This CDR3 is 16 amino acids long. Germline CDR1 reads SGDLS; CDR2 reads YYNGEE. Generated by immunoSEQ multiplex PCR, the TCRdb table keeps only in-frame clones and is missing some. The sample lists around 200,000 clones, 83% occurring once. This chain uses TRBV9 with TRBJ1-4, with D maybe TRBD1 (6 bases). The TCR sequence derives from a woman in her forties with acute or convalescent COVID-19. Input material: peripheral blood. For the CDR3, the DNA is TGTGCCAGCAGCGTCCGGGACATTGCAACTAATGAAAAACTGTTTTTT. It specifies CASSVRDIATNEKLFF.